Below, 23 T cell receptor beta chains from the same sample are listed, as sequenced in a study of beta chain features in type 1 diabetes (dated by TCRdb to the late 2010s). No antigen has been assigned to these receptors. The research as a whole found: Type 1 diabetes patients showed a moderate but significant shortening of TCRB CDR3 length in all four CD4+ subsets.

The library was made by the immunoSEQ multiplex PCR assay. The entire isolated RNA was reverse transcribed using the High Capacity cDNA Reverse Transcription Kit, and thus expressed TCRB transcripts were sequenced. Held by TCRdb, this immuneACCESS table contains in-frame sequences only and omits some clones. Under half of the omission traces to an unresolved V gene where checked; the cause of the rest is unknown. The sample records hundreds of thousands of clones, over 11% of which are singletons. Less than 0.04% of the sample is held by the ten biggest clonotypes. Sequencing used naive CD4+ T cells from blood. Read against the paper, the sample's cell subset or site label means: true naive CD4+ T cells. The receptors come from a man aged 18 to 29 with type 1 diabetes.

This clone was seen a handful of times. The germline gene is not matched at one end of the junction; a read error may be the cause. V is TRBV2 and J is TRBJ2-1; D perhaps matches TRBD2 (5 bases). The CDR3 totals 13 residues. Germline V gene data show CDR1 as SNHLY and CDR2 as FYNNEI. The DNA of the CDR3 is TGTGCCAGCAGTGTTATAGACTACGATGAGCAGTTCTTC. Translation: CASSVIDYDEQFF. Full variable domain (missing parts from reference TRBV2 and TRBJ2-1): EPEVTQTPSHQVTQMGQEVILRCVPISNHLYFYWYRQILGQKVEFLVSFYNNEISEKSEIFDDQFSVERPDGSNFTLKIRSTKLEDSAMYFCASSVIDYDEQFFGPGTRLTVL.

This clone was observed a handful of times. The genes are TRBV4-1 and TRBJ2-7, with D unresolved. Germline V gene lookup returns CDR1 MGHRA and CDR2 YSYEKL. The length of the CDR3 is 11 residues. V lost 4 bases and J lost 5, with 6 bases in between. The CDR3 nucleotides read TGCGCCAGCAGCCTGAAGGACGAGCAGTACTTC. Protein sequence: CASSLKDEQYF.

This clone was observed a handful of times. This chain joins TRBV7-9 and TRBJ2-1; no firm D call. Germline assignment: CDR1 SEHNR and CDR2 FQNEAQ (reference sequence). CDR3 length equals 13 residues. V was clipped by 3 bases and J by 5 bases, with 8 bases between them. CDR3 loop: CASSLTRDNEQFF. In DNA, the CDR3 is TGTGCCAGCAGCTTGACCCGCGACAATGAGCAGTTCTTC.

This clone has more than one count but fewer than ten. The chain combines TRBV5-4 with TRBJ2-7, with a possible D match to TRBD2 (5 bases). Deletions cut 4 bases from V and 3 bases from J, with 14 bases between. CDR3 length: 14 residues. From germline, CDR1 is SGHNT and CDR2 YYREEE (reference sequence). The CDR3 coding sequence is TGTGCCAGCAGCCCCGAGAGAGGGCTCTACGAGCAGTACTTC. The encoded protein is CASSPERGLYEQYF. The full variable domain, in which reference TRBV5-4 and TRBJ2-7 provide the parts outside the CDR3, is ETGVTQSPTHLIKTRGQQVTLRCSSQSGHNTVSWYQQALGQGPQFIFQYYREEENGRGNFPPRFSGLQFPNYSSELNVNALELDDSALYLCASSPERGLYEQYFGPGTRLTVT.

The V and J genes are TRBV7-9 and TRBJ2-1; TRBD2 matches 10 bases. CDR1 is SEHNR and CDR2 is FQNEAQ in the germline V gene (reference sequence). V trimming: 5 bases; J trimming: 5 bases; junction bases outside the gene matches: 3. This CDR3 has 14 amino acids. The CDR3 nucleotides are TGTGCCAGCAGCCAAGGACTAGCGGACAATGAGCAGTTCTTC. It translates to CASSQGLADNEQFF.

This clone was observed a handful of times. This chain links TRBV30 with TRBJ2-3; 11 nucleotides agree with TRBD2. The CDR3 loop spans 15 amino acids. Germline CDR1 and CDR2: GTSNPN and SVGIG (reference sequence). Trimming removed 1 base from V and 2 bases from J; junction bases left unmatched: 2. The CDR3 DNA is TGTGCCTGGAGTGCTAGCGGGGGGTTCACAGATACGCAGTATTTT. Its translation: CAWSASGGFTDTQYF. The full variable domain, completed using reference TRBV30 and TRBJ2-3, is SQTIHQWPATLVQPVGSPLSLECTVEGTSNPNLYWYRQAAGRGLQLLFYSVGIGQISSEVPQNLSASRPQDRQFILSSKKLLLSDSGFYLCAWSASGGFTDTQYFGPGTRLTVL.

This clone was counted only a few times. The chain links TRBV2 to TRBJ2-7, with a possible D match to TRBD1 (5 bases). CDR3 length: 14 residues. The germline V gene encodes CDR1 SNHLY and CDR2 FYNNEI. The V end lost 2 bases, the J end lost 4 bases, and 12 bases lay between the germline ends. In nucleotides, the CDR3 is TGTGCCAGCAGTGAAAGCAGGGTATTGTACGAGCAGTACTTC. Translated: CASSESRVLYEQYF.

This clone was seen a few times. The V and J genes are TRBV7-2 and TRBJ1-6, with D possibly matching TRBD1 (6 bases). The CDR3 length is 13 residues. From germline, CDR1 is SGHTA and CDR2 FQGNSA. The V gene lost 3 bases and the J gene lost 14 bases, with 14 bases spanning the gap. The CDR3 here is CASSFSGAGALHF. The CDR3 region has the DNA TGTGCCAGCAGCTTTTCGGGGGCCGGGGCCCTCCACTTT.

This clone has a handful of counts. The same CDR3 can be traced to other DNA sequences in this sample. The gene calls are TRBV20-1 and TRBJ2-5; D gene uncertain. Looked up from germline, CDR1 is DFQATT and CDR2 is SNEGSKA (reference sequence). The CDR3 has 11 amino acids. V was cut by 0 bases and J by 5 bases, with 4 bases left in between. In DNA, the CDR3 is TGCAGTGCTAGAGATTATGAGACCCAGTACTTC. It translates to CSARDYETQYF.

In DNA, the CDR3 is TGTGCCACGGAATCGGGACACTTTAACACCCTCCACTTT. Residues: CATESGHFNTLHF. The rearrangement links TRBV15 to TRBJ1-6; D possibly corresponds to TRBD1 (6 bases). Trimming cost V 9 bases and J 14 bases, with 20 bases left between them. The CDR3 sequence is 13 residues long. The germline gives CDR1 LNHNV, CDR2 YYDKDF (reference sequence).

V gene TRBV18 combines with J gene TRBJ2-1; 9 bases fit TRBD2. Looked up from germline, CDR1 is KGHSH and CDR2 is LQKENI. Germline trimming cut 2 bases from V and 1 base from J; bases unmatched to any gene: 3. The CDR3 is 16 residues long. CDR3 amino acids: CASSPMGLASYNEQFF. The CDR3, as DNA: TGTGCCAGCTCACCAATGGGACTAGCATCCTACAATGAGCAGTTCTTC.

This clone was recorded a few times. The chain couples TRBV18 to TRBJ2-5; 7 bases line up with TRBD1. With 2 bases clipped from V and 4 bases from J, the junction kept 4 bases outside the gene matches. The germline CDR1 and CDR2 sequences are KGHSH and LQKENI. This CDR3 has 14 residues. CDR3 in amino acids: CASSPTQGVETQYF. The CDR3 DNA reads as TGTGCCAGCTCACCAACCCAGGGGGTAGAGACCCAGTACTTC.

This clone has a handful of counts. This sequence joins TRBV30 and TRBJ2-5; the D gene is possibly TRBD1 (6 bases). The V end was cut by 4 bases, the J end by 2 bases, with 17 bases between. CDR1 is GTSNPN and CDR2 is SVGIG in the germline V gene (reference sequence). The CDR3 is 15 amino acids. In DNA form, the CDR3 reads TGTGCCTGGACTCACGGGACAAGCCTTCAAGAGACCCAGTACTTC. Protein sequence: CAWTHGTSLQETQYF.

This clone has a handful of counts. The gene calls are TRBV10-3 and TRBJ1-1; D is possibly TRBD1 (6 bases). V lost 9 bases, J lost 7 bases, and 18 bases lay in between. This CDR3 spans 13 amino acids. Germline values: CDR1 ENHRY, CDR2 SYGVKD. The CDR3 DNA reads TGTGCCATTGTACAGGACCCGACAGGTGAAGCTTTCTTT. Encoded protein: CAIVQDPTGEAFF.

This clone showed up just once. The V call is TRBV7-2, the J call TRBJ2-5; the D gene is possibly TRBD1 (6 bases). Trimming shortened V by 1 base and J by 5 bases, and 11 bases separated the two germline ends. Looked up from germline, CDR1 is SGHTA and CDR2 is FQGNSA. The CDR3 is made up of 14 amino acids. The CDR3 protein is CASSLDGGRETQYF. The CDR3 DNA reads TGTGCCAGCAGCTTAGATGGGGGCCGGGAGACCCAGTACTTC.

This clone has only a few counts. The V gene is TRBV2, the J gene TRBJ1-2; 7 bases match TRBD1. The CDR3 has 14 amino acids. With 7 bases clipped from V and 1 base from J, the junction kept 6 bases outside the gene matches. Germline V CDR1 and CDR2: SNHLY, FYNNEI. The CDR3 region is CASKGDSINYGYTF. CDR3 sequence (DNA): TGTGCCAGCAAGGGGGACAGCATTAACTATGGCTACACCTTC.

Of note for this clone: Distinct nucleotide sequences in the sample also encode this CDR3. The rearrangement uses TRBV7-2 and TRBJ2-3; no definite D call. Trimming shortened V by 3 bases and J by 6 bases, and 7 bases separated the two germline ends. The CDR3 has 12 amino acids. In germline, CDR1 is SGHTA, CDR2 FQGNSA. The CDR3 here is CASSFASDTQYF. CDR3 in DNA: TGTGCCAGCAGCTTCGCCAGCGATACGCAGTATTTT.

CDR3 sequence (DNA): TGCGCCAGCAGCCGGACTAGCGGGAGCTCCTACAATGAGCAGTTCTTC. Translating it yields CASSRTSGSSYNEQFF. The chain recombines TRBV5-1 with TRBJ2-1, with 13 bases fitting TRBD2. Per the germline V gene, CDR1 is SGHRS and CDR2 is YFSETQ. J lost 0 bases, V lost 4 bases, and 1 base had no gene match. The CDR3 length is 16 residues.

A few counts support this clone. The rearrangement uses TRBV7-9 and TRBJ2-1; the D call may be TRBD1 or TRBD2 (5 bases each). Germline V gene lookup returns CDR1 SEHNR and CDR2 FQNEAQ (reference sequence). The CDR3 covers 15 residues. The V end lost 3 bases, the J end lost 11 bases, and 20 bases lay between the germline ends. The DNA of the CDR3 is TGTGCCAGCAGCTTCGCTAGCACCCCCCAGGGAAAGCAGTTCTTC. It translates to CASSFASTPQGKQFF.

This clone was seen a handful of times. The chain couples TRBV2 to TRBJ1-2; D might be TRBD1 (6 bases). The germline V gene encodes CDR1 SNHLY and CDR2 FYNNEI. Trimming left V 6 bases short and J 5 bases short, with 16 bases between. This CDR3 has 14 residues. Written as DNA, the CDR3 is TGTGCCAGCAGGCGGGCAGGGGAGGTGTATGGCTACACCTTC. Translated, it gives CASRRAGEVYGYTF.

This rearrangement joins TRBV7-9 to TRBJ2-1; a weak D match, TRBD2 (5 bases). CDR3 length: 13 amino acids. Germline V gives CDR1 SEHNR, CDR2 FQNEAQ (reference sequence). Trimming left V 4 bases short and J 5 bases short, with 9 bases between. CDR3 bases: TGTGCCAGCAGCTACGGAGGAGACAATGAGCAGTTCTTC. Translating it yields CASSYGGDNEQFF.

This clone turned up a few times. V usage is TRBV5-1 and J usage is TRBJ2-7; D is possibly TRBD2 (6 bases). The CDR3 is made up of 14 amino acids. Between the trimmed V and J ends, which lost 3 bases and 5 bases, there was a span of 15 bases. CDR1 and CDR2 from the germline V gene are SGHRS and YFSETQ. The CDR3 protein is CASSSTGTEDEQYF. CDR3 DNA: TGCGCCAGCAGCTCTACCGGGACTGAGGACGAGCAGTACTTC.

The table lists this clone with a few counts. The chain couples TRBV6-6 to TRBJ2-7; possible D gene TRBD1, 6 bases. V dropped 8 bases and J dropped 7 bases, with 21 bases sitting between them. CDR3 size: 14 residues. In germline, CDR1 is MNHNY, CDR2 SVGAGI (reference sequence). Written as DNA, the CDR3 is TGTGCCAGCGGCCCTACAGGGTCTTCGGGAGAGCAGTACTTC. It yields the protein CASGPTGSSGEQYF.